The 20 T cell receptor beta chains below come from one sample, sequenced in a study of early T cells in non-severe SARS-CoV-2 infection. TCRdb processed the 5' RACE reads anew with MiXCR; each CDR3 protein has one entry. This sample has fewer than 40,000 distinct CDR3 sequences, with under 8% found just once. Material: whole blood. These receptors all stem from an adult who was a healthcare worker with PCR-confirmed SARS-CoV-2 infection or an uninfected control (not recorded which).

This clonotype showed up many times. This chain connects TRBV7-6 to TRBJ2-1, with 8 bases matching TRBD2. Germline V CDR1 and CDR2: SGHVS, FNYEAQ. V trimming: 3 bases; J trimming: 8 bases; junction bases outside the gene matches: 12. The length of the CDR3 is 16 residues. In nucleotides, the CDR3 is TGTGCCAGCAGCTTTCCGGCAGCGGGAGAGGGTTATGAGCAGTTCTTC. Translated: CASSFPAAGEGYEQFF.

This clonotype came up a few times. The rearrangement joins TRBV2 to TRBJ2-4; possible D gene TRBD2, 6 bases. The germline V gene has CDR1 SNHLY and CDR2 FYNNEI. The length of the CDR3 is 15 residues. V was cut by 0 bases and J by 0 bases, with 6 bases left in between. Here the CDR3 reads CASSEAGLAKNIQYF. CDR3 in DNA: TGTGCCAGCAGTGAAGCGGGACTAGCCAAAAACATTCAGTACTTC.

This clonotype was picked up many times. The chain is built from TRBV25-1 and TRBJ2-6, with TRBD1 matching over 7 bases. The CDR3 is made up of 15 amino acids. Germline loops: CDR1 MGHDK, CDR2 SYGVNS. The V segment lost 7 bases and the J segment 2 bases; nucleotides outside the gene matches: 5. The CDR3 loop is CASKQTGAGANVLTF. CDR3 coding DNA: TGTGCCAGCAAACAAACAGGGGCTGGGGCCAACGTCCTGACTTTC.

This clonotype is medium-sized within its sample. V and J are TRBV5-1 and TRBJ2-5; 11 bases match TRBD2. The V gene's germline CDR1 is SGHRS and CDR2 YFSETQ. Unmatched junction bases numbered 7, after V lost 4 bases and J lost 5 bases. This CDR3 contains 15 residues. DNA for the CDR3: TGCGCCAGCAGCCTACACACTAGCGGGAGTGAGACCCAGTACTTC. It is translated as CASSLHTSGSETQYF.

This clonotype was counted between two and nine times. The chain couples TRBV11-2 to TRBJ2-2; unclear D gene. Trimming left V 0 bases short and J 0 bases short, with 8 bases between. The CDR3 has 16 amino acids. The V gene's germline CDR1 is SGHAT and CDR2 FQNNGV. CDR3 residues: CASSLDARANTGELFF. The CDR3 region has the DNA TGTGCCAGCAGCTTAGATGCAAGAGCGAACACCGGGGAGCTGTTTTTT.

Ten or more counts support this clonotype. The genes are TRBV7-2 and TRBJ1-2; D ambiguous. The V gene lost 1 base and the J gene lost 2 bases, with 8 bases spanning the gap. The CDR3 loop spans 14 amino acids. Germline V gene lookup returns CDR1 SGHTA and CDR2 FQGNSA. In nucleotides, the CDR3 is TGTGCCAGCAGCTTAGGAGGGCAGAACTATGGCTACACCTTC. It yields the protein CASSLGGQNYGYTF.

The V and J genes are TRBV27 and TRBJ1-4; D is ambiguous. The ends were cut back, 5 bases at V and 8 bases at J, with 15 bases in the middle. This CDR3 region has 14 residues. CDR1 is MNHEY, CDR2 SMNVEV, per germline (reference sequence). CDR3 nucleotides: TGTGCCAGCAGTACCTCTCGGGGAGGAGAAAAACTGTTTTTT. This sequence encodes CASSTSRGGEKLFF. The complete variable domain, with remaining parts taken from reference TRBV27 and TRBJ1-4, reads EAQVTQNPRYLITVTGKKLTVTCSQNMNHEYMSWYRQDPGLGLRQIYYSMNVEVTDKGDVPEGYKVSRKEKRNFPLILESPSPNQTSLYFCASSTSRGGEKLFFGSGTQLSVL.

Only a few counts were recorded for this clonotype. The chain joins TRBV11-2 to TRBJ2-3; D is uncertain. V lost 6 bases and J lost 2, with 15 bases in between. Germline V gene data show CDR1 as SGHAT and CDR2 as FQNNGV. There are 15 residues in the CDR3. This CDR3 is CASSHPGRLTDTQYF. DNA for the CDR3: TGTGCCAGCAGTCACCCGGGTCGGCTCACAGATACGCAGTATTTT.

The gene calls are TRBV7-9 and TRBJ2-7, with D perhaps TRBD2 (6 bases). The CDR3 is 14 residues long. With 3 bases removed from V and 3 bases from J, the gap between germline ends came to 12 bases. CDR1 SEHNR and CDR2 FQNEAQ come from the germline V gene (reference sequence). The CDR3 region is CASSFGAGHYEQYF. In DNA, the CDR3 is TGTGCCAGCAGCTTTGGGGCGGGGCACTACGAGCAGTACTTC.

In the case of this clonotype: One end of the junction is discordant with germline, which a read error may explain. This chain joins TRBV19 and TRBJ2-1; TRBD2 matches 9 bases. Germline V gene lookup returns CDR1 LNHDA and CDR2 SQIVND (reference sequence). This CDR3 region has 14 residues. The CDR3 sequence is CASSISGRRNEPFF. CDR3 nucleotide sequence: TGTGCCAGTAGTATAAGCGGGAGGCGTAATGAGCCGTTCTTC.

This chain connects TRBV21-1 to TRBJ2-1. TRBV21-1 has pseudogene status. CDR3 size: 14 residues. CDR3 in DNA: TGTGCCAGCAGCAAAGAGTATTGCGGAAATGAGCAGTTCTTC. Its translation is CASSKEYCGNEQFF.

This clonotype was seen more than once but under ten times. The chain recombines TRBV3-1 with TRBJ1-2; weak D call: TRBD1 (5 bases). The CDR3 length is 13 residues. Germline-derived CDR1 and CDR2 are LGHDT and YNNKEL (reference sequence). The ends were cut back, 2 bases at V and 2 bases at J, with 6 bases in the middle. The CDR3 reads CASSQRQNYGYTF. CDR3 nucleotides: TGTGCCAGCAGCCAACGACAGAACTATGGCTACACCTTC.

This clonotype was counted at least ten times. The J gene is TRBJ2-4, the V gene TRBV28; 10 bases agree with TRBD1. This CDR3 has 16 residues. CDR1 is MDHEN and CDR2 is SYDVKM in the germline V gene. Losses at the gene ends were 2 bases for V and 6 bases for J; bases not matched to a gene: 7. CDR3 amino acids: CASSLPLTGGINIQYF. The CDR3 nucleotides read TGTGCCAGCAGTTTACCCCTGACAGGGGGCATAAACATTCAGTACTTC.

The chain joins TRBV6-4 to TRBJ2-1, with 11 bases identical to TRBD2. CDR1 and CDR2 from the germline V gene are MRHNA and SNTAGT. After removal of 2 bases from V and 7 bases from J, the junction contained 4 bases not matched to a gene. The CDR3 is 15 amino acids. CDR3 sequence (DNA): TGTGCCAGCAGTGACGAACTAGCGGGAGCTAATGAGCAGTTCTTC. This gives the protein CASSDELAGANEQFF.

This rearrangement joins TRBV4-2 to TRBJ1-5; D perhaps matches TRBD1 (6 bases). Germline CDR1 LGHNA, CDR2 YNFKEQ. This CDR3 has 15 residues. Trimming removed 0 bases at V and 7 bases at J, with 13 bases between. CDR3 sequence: CASSQDQQGRQPQHF. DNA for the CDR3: TGTGCCAGCAGCCAAGATCAACAGGGTAGACAGCCCCAGCATTTT.

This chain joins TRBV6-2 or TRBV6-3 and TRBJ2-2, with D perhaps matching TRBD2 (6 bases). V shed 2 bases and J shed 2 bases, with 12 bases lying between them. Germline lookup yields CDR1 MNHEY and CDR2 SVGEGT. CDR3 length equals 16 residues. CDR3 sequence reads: CASSYAQRVNTGELFF. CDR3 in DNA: TGTGCCAGCAGTTACGCCCAGCGGGTCAACACCGGGGAGCTGTTTTTT.

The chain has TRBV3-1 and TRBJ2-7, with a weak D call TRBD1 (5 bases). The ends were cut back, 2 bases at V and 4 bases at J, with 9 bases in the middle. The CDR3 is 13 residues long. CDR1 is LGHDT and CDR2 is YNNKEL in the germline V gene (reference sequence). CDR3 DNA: TGTGCCAGCAGCCAAAGGGGTGTATACGAGCAGTACTTC. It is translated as CASSQRGVYEQYF.

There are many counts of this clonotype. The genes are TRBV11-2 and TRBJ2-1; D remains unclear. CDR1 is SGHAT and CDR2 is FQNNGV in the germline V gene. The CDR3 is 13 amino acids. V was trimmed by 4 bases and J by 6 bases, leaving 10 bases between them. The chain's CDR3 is CASSSSLGNEQFF. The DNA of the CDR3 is TGTGCCAGCAGCTCCTCCCTGGGCAATGAGCAGTTCTTC.

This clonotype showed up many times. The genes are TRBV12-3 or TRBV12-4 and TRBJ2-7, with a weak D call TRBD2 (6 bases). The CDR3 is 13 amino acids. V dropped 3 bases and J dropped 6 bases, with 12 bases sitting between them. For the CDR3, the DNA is TGTGCCAGCAGTTTGCTCCGGGAGAGCGAGCAGTACTTC. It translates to CASSLLRESEQYF.

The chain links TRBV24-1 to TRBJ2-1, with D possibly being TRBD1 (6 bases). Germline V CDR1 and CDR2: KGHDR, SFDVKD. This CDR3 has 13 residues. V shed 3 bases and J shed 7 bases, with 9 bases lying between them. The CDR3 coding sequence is TGTGCCACCAGTGATCTTACAGGGAATGAGCAGTTCTTC. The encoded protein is CATSDLTGNEQFF.